Listed here are 8 T cell receptor beta chains from one sample, sequenced in a study of T-cell memory formation after mild COVID-19. TCRdb passed the 5' RACE reads through MiXCR, listing each CDR3 protein once. The sample lists roughly 600,000 distinct CDR3 sequences, roughly 17% seen once, with around 12% in the top ten. Sample: PBMCs or a T cell subset sorted from them (not recorded which). These receptors all stem from an adult woman who had mild COVID-19 (a few samples of this study predate the infection). Cell type and time point are not known.

In its sample, this clonotype was seen a few times. The J gene is TRBJ2-7, the V gene TRBV4-3, with 11 positions matching TRBD2. The J segment lost 5 bases and the V segment lost 0 bases, leaving 6 bases of the junction unmatched. The CDR3 has 16 amino acids. Germline values: CDR1 LGHNA, CDR2 YSLEER. CDR3 region: CASSQDEGSGGDEQYF. CDR3 DNA sequence: TGCGCCAGCAGCCAAGATGAGGGTAGCGGGGGGGACGAGCAGTACTTC.

V gene TRBV7-2 combines with J gene TRBJ2-7; 9 bases agree with TRBD2. CDR3 length equals 15 residues. V was clipped by 3 bases and J by 2 bases; unmatched bases: 5. Germline V CDR1 and CDR2: SGHTA, FQGNSA. CDR3 residues: CASSFRTSATYEQYF. DNA for the CDR3: TGTGCCAGCAGCTTCCGGACTAGCGCCACCTACGAGCAGTACTTC.

In this sample, this clonotype turned up a few times. This rearrangement joins TRBV5-4 to TRBJ2-7, with a weak D call TRBD2 (6 bases). V lost 3 bases to trimming and J lost 6 bases, with 13 bases between them. The CDR3 has 13 residues. Germline V lookup: CDR1 SGHNT, CDR2 YYREEE (reference sequence). The CDR3 DNA follows: TGTGCCAGCAGCTGGGACTTCAGGTCCGAGCAGTACTTC. Its translation: CASSWDFRSEQYF.

This sequence joins TRBV5-6 and TRBJ2-6; D ambiguous. The V end lost 4 bases, the J end lost 3 bases, and 5 bases lay between the germline ends. The CDR3 spans 13 residues. Germline V gene data show CDR1 as SGHDT and CDR2 as YYEEEE. The CDR3 loop reads CASSRVGANVLTF. DNA for the CDR3: TGTGCCAGCAGCCGGGTTGGGGCCAACGTCCTGACTTTC.

V usage is TRBV4-1 and J usage is TRBJ2-7; 7 nucleotides match TRBD1. The germline gives CDR1 MGHRA, CDR2 YSYEKL. The CDR3 spans 17 residues. J lost 3 bases, V lost 1 base, and 12 bases had no gene match. The CDR3: CASSQALIRGPRYEQYF. CDR3 nucleotides: TGCGCCAGCAGCCAAGCCCTAATTAGGGGGCCTCGCTACGAGCAGTACTTC.

This chain links TRBV2 with TRBJ2-3, with 8 nucleotides matching TRBD2. Per germline, CDR1 SNHLY and CDR2 FYNNEI. Trimming took 3 bases from V and 4 from J; bases not matched to a gene: 18. The CDR3 runs 19 residues. This CDR3 reads CASSDLEDFTGGPADTQYF. For the CDR3, the DNA is TGTGCCAGCAGTGATCTGGAGGATTTTACGGGAGGGCCGGCAGATACGCAGTATTTT.

This clonotype was observed a handful of times. The CDR3 DNA sequence: TGTGCCAGCAGTTACCGGCCAGGGGGTGAAAAACTGTTTTTT. Its protein is CASSYRPGGEKLFF. This chain uses TRBV6-5 with TRBJ1-4, with 7 bases matching TRBD1. This CDR3 comprises 14 residues. Losses at the gene ends were 2 bases for V and 7 bases for J; bases not matched to a gene: 4. From germline, CDR1 is MNHEY and CDR2 SVGAGI.

The chain combines TRBV12-3 or TRBV12-4 with TRBJ2-3; 9 nucleotides align to TRBD1. The CDR3 loop spans 14 amino acids. Germline trimming cut 2 bases from V and 6 bases from J; bases unmatched to any gene: 3. The CDR3 sequence: CASSLSDRGDTQYF. The CDR3 bases are TGTGCCAGCAGTTTAAGCGACAGGGGGGATACGCAGTATTTT.